This T cell receptor beta chain was sequenced for a study of shared clonotypes between healthy human individuals. After removal of 2 bases from V and 1 base from J, the junction contained 9 bases not matched to a gene. CDR1 SGHRS and CDR2 YFSETQ come from the germline V gene. The CDR3 sequence is 16 residues long. The method was immunoSEQ multiplex PCR; TCRdb's version includes in-frame clones alone and lacks a portion of them. The sample holds 2 million to 2.5 million clones, over 85% seen once. With respect to this clone: The antigen remains undetermined.

Study-wide results and caveats: Blood was the only sampled material, and tissue repertoires likely differ.

The TCR sequence derives from a man aged 18 to 35 in good health. Some clones in this sample may be carry-over from other donors' samples. Specimen: naive CD4+ T cells from PBMCs. Specified subset: CD45RA+ positively selected. This rearrangement joins TRBV5-1 to TRBJ2-7; 7 nucleotides align to TRBD1. CDR3 coding DNA: TGCGCCAGCAGCTTTGTGTCGGACAGGCGGTCCTACGAGCAGTACTTC. Its translation is CASSFVSDRRSYEQYF.